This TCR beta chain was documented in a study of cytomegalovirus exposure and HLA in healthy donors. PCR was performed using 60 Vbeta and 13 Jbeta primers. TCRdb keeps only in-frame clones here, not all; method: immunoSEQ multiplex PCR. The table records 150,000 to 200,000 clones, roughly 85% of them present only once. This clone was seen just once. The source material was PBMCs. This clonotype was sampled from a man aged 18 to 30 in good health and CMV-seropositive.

The CDR3 nucleotides are TGCGCCAGCAGCCAACCGTACCGGGACAGCAATAGTCAGCCCCAGCATTTT. As protein: CASSQPYRDSNSQPQHF. The chain is built from TRBV4-1 and TRBJ1-5; TRBD1 matches 7 bases. Germline V lookup: CDR1 MGHRA, CDR2 YSYEKL. CDR3 length equals 17 residues. The V segment lost 2 bases and the J segment 6 bases; nucleotides outside the gene matches: 13.